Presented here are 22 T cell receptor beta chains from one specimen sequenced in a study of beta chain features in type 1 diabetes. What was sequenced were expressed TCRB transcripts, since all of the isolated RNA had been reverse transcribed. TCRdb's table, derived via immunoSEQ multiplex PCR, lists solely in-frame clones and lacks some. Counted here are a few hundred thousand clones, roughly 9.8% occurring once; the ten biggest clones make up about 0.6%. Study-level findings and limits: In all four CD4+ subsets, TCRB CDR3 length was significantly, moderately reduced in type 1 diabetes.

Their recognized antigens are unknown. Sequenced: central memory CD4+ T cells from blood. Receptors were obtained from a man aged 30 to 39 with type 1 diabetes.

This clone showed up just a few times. The CDR3 nucleotides read TGCGCCAGCAGCTTGGGACGGGACATTAGGAAGTATGGCTACACCTTC. Translated, it gives CASSLGRDIRKYGYTF. This rearrangement joins TRBV5-1 to TRBJ1-2; possible D gene TRBD1, 6 bases. V gave up 0 bases and J gave up 5 bases, with 17 bases separating them. Germline CDR1 and CDR2: SGHRS and YFSETQ. The CDR3 length is 16 residues.

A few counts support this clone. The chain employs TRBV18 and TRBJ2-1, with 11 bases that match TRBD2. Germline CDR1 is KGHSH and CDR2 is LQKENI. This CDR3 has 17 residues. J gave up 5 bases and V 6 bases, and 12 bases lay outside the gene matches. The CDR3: CASSPGSGTSGNNEQFF. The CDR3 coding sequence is TGTGCCAGCTCGCCGGGATCCGGGACTAGCGGAAACAATGAGCAGTTCTTC.

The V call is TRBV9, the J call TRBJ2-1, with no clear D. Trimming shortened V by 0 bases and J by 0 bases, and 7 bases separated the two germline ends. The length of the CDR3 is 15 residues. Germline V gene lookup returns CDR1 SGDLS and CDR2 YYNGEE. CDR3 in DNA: TGTGCCAGCAGCGTAGTAGGATCCTCCTACAATGAGCAGTTCTTC. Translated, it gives CASSVVGSSYNEQFF.

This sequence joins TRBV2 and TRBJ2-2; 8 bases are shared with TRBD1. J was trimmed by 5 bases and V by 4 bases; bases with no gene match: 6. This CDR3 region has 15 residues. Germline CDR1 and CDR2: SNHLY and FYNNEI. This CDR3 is CASSAVTGGTGELFF. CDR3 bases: TGTGCCAGCAGTGCGGTCACAGGGGGGACCGGGGAGCTGTTTTTT.

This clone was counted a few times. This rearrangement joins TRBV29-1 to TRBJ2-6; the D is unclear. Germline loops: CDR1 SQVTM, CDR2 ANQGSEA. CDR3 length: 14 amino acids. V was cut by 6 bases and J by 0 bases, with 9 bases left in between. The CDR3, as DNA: TGCAGCGTACACACCTACTCTGGGGCCAACGTCCTGACTTTC. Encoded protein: CSVHTYSGANVLTF.

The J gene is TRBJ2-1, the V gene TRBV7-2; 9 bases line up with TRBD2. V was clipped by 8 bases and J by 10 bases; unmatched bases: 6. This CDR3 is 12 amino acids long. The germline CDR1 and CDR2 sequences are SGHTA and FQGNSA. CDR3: CASRREGREQFF. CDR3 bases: TGTGCCAGCCGGCGGGAGGGACGCGAGCAGTTCTTC.

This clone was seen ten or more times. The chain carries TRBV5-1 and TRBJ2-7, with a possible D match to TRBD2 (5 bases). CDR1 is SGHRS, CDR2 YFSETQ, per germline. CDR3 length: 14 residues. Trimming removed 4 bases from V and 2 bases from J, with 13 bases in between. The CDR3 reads CASSIRTPAYEQYF. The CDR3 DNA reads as TGCGCCAGCAGCATTCGGACTCCTGCCTACGAGCAGTACTTC.

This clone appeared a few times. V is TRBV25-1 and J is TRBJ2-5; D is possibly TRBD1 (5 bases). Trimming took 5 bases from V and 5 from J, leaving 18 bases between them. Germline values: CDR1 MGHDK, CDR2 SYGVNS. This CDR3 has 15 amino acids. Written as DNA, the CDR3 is TGTGCCAGCAGTCCAAATTGGGGCAGGGCGGAGACCCAGTACTTC. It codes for CASSPNWGRAETQYF.

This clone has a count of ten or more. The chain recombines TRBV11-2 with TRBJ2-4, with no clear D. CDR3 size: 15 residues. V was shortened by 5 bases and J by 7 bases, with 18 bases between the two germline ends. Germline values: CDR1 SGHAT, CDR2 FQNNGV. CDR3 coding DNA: TGTGCCAGCAGCCTCCGACCAGAGGCATTGAACATTCAGTACTTC. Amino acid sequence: CASSLRPEALNIQYF.

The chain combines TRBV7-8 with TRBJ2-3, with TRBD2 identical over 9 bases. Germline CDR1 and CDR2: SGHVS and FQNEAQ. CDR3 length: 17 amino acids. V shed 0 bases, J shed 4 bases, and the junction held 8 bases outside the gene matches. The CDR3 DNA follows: TGTGCCAGCAGCTTAGCCCCTAGCGGGGCGGGGCCAGATACGCAGTATTTT. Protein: CASSLAPSGAGPDTQYF. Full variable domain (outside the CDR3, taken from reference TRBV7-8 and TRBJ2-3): GAGVSQSPRYKVAKRGQDVALRCDPISGHVSLFWYQQALGQGPEFLTYFQNEAQLDKSGLPSDRFFAERPEGSVSTLKIQRTQQEDSAVYLCASSLAPSGAGPDTQYFGPGTRLTVL.

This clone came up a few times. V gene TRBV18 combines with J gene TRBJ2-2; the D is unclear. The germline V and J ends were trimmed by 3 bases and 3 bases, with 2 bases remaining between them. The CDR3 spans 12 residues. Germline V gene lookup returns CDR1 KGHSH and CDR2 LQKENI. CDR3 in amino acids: CASSPDTGELFF. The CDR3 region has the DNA TGTGCCAGCTCACCTGACACCGGGGAGCTGTTTTTT. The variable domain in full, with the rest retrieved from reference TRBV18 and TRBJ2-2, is NAGVMQNPRHLVRRRGQEARLRCSPMKGHSHVYWYRQLPEEGLKFMVYLQKENIIDESGMPKERFSAEFPKEGPSILRIQQVVRGDSAAYFCASSPDTGELFFGEGSRLTVL.

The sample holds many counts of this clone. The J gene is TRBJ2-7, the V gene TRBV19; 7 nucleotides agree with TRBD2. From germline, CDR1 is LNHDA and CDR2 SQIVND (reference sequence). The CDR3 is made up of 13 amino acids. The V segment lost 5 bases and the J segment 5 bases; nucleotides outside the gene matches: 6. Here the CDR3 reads CASSRGDYDEQYF. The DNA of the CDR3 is TGTGCCAGTAGTCGGGGGGACTACGACGAGCAGTACTTC.

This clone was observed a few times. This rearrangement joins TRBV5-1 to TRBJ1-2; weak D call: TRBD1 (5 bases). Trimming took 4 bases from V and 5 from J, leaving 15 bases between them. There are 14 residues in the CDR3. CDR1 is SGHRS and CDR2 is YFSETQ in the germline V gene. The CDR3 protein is CASSDSRGAYGYTF. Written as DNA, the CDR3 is TGCGCCAGCAGCGACTCAAGGGGTGCTTATGGCTACACCTTC.

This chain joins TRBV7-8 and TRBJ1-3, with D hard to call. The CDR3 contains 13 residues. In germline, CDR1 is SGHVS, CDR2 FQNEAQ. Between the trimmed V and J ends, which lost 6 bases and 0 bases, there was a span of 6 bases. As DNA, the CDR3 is TGTGCCAGCAGTTTAAGCTCTGGAAACACCATATATTTT. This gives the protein CASSLSSGNTIYF.

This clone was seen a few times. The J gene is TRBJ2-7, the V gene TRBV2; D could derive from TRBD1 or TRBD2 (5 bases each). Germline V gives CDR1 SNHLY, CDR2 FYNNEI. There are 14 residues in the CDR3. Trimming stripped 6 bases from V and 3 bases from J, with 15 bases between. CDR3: CASSAGTIIYEQYF. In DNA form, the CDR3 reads TGTGCCAGCAGCGCCGGGACCATAATCTACGAGCAGTACTTC.

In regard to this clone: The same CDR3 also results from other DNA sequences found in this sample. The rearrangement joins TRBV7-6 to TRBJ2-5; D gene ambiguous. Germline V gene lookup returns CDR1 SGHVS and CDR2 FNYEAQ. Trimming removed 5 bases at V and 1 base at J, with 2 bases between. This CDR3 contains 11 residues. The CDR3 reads CASSPQETQYF. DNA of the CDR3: TGTGCCAGCAGCCCCCAAGAGACCCAGTACTTC.

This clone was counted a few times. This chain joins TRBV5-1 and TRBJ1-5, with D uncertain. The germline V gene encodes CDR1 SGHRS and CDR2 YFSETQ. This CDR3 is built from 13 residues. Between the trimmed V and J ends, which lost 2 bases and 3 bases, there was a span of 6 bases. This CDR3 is CASSFTINQPQHF. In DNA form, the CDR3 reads TGCGCCAGCAGCTTTACTATCAATCAGCCCCAGCATTTT.

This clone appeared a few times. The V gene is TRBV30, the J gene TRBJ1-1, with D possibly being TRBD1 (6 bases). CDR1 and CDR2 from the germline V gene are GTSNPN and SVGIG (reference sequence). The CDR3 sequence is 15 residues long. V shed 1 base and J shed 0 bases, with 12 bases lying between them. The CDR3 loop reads CAWSGGQRMNTEAFF. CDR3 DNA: TGTGCCTGGAGTGGTGGACAGAGGATGAACACTGAAGCTTTCTTT.

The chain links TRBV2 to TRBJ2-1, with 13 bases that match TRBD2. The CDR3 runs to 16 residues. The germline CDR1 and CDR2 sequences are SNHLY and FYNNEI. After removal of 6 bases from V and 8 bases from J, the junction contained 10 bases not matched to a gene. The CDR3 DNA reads TGTGCCAGCAGGCGGACTAGCGGGAGTAGTGGGGATGAGCAGTTCTTC. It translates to CASRRTSGSSGDEQFF.

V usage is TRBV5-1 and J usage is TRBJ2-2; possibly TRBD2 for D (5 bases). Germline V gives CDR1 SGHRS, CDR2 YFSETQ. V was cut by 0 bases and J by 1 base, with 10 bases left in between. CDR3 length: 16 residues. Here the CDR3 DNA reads TGCGCCAGCAGCTTGGGGGCGAGCGGGAACACCGGGGAGCTGTTTTTT. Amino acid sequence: CASSLGASGNTGELFF.

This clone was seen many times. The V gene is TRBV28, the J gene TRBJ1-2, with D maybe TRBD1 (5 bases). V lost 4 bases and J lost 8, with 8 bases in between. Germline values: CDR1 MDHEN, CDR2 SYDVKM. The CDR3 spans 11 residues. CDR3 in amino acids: CASSSYRGYTF. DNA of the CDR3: TGTGCCAGCAGTTCTTACAGGGGCTACACCTTC.

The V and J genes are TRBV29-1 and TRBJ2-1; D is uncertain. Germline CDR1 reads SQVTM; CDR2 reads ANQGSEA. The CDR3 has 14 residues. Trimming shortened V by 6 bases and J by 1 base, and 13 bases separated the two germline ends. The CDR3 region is CSVVTAASYNEQFF. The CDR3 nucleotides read TGCAGCGTCGTGACCGCCGCTTCCTACAATGAGCAGTTCTTC.